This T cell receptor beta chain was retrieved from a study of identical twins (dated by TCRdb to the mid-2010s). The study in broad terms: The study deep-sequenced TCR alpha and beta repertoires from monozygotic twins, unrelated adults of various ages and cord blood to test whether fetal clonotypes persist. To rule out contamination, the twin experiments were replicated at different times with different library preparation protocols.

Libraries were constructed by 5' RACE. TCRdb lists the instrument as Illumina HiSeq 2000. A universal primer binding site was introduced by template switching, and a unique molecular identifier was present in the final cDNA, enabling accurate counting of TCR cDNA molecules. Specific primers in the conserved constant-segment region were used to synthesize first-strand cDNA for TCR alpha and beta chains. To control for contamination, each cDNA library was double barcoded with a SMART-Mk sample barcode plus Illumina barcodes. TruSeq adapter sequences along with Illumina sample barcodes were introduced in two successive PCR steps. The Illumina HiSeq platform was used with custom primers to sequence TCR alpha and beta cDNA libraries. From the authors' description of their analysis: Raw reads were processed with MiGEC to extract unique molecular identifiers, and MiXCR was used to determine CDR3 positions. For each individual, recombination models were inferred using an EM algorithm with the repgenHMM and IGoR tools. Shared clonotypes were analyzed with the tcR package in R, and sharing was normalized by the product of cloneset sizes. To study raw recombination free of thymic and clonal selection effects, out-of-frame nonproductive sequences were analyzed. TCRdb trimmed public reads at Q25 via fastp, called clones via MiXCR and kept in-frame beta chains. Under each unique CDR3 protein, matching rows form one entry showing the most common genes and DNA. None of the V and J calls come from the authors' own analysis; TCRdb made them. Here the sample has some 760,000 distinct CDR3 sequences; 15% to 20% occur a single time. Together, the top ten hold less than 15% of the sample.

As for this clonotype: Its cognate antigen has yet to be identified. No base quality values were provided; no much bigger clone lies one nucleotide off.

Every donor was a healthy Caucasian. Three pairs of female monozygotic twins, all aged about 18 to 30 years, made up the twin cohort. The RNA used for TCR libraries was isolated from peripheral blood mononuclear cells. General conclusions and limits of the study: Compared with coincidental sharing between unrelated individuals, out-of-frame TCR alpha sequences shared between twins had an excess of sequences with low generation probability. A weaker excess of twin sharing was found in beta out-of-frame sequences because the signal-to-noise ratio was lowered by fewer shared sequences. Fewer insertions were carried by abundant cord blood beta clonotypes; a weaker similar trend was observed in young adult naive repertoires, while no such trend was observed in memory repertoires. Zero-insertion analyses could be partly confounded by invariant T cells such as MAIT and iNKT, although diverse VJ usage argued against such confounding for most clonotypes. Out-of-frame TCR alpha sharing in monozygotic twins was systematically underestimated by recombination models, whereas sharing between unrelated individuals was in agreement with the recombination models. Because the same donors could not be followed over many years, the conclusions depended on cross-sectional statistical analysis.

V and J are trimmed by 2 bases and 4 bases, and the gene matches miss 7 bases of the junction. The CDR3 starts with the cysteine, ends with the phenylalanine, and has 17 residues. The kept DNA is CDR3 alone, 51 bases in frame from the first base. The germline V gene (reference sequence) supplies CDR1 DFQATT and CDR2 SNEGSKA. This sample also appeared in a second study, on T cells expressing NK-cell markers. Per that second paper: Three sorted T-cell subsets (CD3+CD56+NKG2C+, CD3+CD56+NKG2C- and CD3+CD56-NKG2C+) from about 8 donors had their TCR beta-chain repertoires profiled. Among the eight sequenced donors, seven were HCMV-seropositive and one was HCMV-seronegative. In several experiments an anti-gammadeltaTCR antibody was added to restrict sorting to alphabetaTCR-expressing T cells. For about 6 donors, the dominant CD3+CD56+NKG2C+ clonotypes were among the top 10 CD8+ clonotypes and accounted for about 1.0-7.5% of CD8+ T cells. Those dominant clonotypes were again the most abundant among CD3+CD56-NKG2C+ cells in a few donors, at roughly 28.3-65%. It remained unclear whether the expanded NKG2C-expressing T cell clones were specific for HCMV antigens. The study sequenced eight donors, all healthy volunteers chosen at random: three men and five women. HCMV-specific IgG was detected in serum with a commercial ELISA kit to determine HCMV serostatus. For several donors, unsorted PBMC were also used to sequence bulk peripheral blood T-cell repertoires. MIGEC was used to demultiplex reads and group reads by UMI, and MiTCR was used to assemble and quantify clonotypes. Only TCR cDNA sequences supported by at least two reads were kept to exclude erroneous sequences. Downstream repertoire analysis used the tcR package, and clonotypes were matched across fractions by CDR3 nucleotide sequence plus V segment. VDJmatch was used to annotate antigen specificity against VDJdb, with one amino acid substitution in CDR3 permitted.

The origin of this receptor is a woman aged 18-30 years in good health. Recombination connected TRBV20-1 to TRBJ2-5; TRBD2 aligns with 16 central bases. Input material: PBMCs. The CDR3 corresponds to CSARPGLAGGRRETQYF. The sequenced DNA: TGCAGTGCTAGACCGGGACTAGCGGGAGGGAGGCGAGAGACCCAGTACTTC.